The 27 T cell receptor beta chains presented below share a single source sample, sequenced in a study of control samples from healthy donors and cancer patients (dated by TCRdb to about 2020). Libraries were made using the immunoSEQ multiplex PCR assay. TCRdb mirrors the immuneACCESS table, restricted to in-frame sequences. Some clones are absent from its copies; in checked studies, under half trace to an unresolved V gene, and the reason for the others is unknown. This sample holds about 120,000 clones; around nine tenths were observed only once. The ten biggest clones cover over 6.5% of the sample. Sequencing was performed on blood. The receptors stem from a man aged 35-49 years in good health.

This sequence joins TRBV25-1 and TRBJ2-5; D may match TRBD1 or TRBD2 (5 bases each). Looked up from germline, CDR1 is MGHDK and CDR2 is SYGVNS. The CDR3 totals 14 residues. The V end lost 1 base, the J end lost 0 bases, and 6 bases lay between the germline ends. CDR3 sequence reads: CASSEWGNQETQYF. CDR3 DNA: TGTGCCAGCAGTGAATGGGGGAACCAAGAGACCCAGTACTTC.

The rearrangement uses TRBV7-2 and TRBJ2-7, with a possible D match to TRBD1 (5 bases). Germline V gene lookup returns CDR1 SGHTA and CDR2 FQGNSA. The CDR3 covers 13 residues. The V end lost 2 bases, the J end lost 6 bases, and 11 bases lay between the germline ends. CDR3 nucleotide sequence: TGTGCCAGCAGCTTAAAGGGGTATGGCGAGCAGTACTTC. Translating it yields CASSLKGYGEQYF.

The chain has TRBV15 and TRBJ1-2; 8 positions match TRBD1. J lost 6 bases, V lost 4 bases, and 4 bases had no gene match. The CDR3 has 13 residues. The germline CDR1 and CDR2 sequences are LNHNV and YYDKDF (reference sequence). This CDR3 reads CATSIGQGDGYTF. In DNA, the CDR3 is TGTGCCACCAGCATAGGACAGGGCGATGGCTACACCTTC.

V and J are TRBV20-1 and TRBJ2-3, with D unresolved. The ends were cut back, 3 bases at V and 5 bases at J, with 15 bases in the middle. Germline-derived CDR1 and CDR2 are DFQATT and SNEGSKA (reference sequence). There are 14 residues in the CDR3. CDR3 in DNA: TGCAGTGCTAGTCGGTGGGTAGGCAGAGATACGCAGTATTTT. Translating it yields CSASRWVGRDTQYF.

The V gene is TRBV6-2 or TRBV6-3, the J gene TRBJ2-5; D may be TRBD1 (6 bases). In germline, CDR1 is MNHEY, CDR2 SVGEGT. V gave up 0 bases and J gave up 2 bases, with 13 bases separating them. There are 16 residues in the CDR3. The CDR3 sequence is CASSYSLKGQQETQYF. The CDR3 nucleotides are TGTGCCAGCAGTTACTCGCTGAAAGGACAGCAAGAGACCCAGTACTTC.

The V and J genes are TRBV5-5 and TRBJ1-1, with D uncertain. Germline CDR1 reads SGHKS; CDR2 reads YYEKEE (reference sequence). Trimming stripped 4 bases from V and 1 base from J, with 8 bases between. The CDR3 is 13 amino acids. CDR3 residues: CASSSQANTEAFF. CDR3 nucleotides: TGTGCCAGCAGCAGTCAGGCGAACACTGAAGCTTTCTTT.

The chain employs TRBV6-6 and TRBJ2-2, with 10 bases aligning to TRBD2. Trimming at V came to 7 bases and at J to 4 bases, leaving 6 bases not matched to a gene. The germline CDR1 and CDR2 sequences are MNHNY and SVGAGI (reference sequence). This CDR3 has 15 amino acids. The CDR3 loop is CASTALAGVTGELFF. In nucleotides, the CDR3 is TGTGCCAGCACTGCCCTAGCGGGGGTCACCGGGGAGCTGTTTTTT.

J is TRBJ2-3 and V is TRBV9, with TRBD2 matching over 9 bases. This CDR3 comprises 18 residues. Germline values: CDR1 SGDLS, CDR2 YYNGEE. The J segment lost 3 bases and the V segment lost 0 bases, leaving 11 bases of the junction unmatched. The chain's CDR3 is CASSVGPAGGLGTDTQYF. CDR3 nucleotides: TGTGCCAGCAGCGTAGGTCCGGCGGGGGGGCTGGGGACAGATACGCAGTATTTT.

The chain employs TRBV10-3 and TRBJ2-5; 7 positions agree with TRBD1. V was clipped by 2 bases and J by 4 bases; unmatched bases: 4. Germline CDR1 and CDR2: ENHRY and SYGVKD. There are 14 residues in the CDR3. The CDR3 coding sequence is TGTGCCATCAGTGAGGGACAGGCCGGAGAGACCCAGTACTTC. It is translated as CAISEGQAGETQYF.

V gene TRBV11-3 combines with J gene TRBJ2-3; 8 nucleotides agree with TRBD2. CDR1 and CDR2 (germline): SGHNT, YENEEA. J was trimmed by 4 bases and V by 5 bases; bases with no gene match: 8. The CDR3 contains 15 residues. CDR3 in DNA: TGTGCCAGCAGCCCCCAGCGGGGGTTGGCAGATACGCAGTATTTT. Amino acid sequence: CASSPQRGLADTQYF.

The chain uses TRBV25-1 and TRBJ1-1, with D uncertain. The CDR3 is 17 residues long. The V gene's germline CDR1 is MGHDK and CDR2 SYGVNS. The V gene lost 2 bases and the J gene lost 4 bases, with 20 bases spanning the gap. For the CDR3, the DNA is TGTGCCAGCAGTGAACCCGGAGGAGGGTCGGTCGCCACTGAAGCTTTCTTT. As protein: CASSEPGGGSVATEAFF.

The CDR3 coding sequence is TGCGCCAGCAGCGGATCACAGGGGCGTGGCGGGAATGGCTACACCTTC. Its protein is CASSGSQGRGGNGYTF. J is TRBJ1-2 and V is TRBV4-1, with 7 bases identical to TRBD1. CDR1 and CDR2 from the germline V gene are MGHRA and YSYEKL. The CDR3 contains 16 residues. V lost 5 bases, J lost 6 bases, and 15 bases stayed unmatched.

The chain carries TRBV7-9 and TRBJ1-6; TRBD1 aligns across 10 bases. This CDR3 has 18 residues. Germline lookup yields CDR1 SEHNR and CDR2 FQNEAQ (reference sequence). The V gene end was trimmed by 8 bases and the J gene end by 7 bases; junction bases not matched to a gene: 17. The CDR3 DNA reads TGTGCCAGCGGGTCCGGGACAGGGGCGCCTTGGGAGAATTCACCCCTCCACTTT. Translated, it gives CASGSGTGAPWENSPLHF. Complete variable domain (other parts from reference TRBV7-9 and TRBJ1-6): DTGVSQNPRHKITKRGQNVTFRCDPISEHNRLYWYRQTLGQGPEFLTYFQNEAQLEKSRLLSDRFSAERPKGSFSTLEIQRTEQGDSAMYLCASGSGTGAPWENSPLHFGNGTRLTVT.

This clone was recorded a few times. The rearrangement uses TRBV9 and TRBJ2-1; D is perhaps TRBD2 (5 bases). The CDR3 is 16 amino acids. V shed 0 bases and J shed 7 bases, with 17 bases lying between them. CDR1 SGDLS and CDR2 YYNGEE come from the germline V gene. DNA for the CDR3: TGTGCCAGCAGCGTAGGCGGTGGAGGTTTCGGAAATGAGCAGTTCTTC. This gives the protein CASSVGGGGFGNEQFF.

The chain combines TRBV11-2 with TRBJ1-1; possibly TRBD1 for D (5 bases). The CDR3 is 15 residues long. The V end lost 1 base, the J end lost 4 bases, and 13 bases lay between the germline ends. Looked up from germline, CDR1 is SGHAT and CDR2 is FQNNGV. CDR3 sequence (DNA): TGTGCCAGCAGCTTAGCGTGGGGGAAGGGCACTGAAGCTTTCTTT. Residues: CASSLAWGKGTEAFF. The full variable domain, with the rest looked up from reference TRBV11-2 and TRBJ1-1, is EAGVAQSPRYKIIEKRQSVAFWCNPISGHATLYWYQQILGQGPKLLIQFQNNGVVDDSQLPKDRFSAERLKGVDSTLKIQPAKLEDSAVYLCASSLAWGKGTEAFFGQGTRLTVV.

This sequence joins TRBV19 and TRBJ1-2; D is ambiguous. CDR1 and CDR2 (germline): LNHDA, SQIVND (reference sequence). Trimming left V 3 bases short and J 0 bases short, with 5 bases between. The CDR3 has 13 residues. The CDR3 loop is CASSISTNYGYTF. The CDR3 nucleotides are TGTGCCAGTAGTATTTCCACTAACTATGGCTACACCTTC.

J is TRBJ1-1 and V is TRBV25-1, with D perhaps TRBD1 (5 bases). CDR3 size: 16 residues. Trimming removed 7 bases at V and 3 bases at J, with 21 bases between. Germline values: CDR1 MGHDK, CDR2 SYGVNS. The CDR3 nucleotides are TGTGCCAGCACGGGACTTGGTATACTTTTGGACACTGAAGCTTTCTTT. The encoded protein is CASTGLGILLDTEAFF.

The V gene is TRBV3-1 (or the pseudogene TRBV3-2), the J gene TRBJ2-2, with D possibly matching TRBD1 (5 bases). The CDR3 is 16 residues long. Germline V gene sequence: CDR1 LGHDT, CDR2 YNNKEL (reference sequence). Trimming cost V 0 bases and J 4 bases, with 12 bases left between them. CDR3 nucleotides: TGTGCCAGCAGCCAAGATTGTCAGGGCGGCACCGGGGAGCTGTTTTTT. It specifies CASSQDCQGGTGELFF.

V and J are TRBV11-3 and TRBJ2-2, with TRBD2 identical over 9 bases. This CDR3 is 14 amino acids long. J gave up 7 bases and V 6 bases, and 6 bases lay outside the gene matches. The V gene's germline CDR1 is SGHNT and CDR2 YENEEA. As DNA, the CDR3 is TGTGCCAGCAGTGCGGGGGGGCAAGACGGGGAGCTGTTTTTT. As protein: CASSAGGQDGELFF.

The J gene is TRBJ2-7, the V gene TRBV6-5, with 7 bases fitting TRBD2. Looked up from germline, CDR1 is MNHEY and CDR2 is SVGAGI. The J segment lost 0 bases and the V segment lost 6 bases, leaving 8 bases of the junction unmatched. This CDR3 has 15 residues. DNA of the CDR3: TGTGCCAGCAGCGCTAGCGGAGGAAGCTCCTACGAGCAGTACTTC. It encodes CASSASGGSSYEQYF.

The rearrangement uses TRBV19 and TRBJ2-7; D might be TRBD2 (6 bases). Germline V gene data show CDR1 as LNHDA and CDR2 as SQIVND (reference sequence). CDR3 length: 14 amino acids. V was cut by 6 bases and J by 0 bases, with 12 bases left in between. The CDR3 DNA reads TGTGCCAGTAGCGGCGGGACGGGCTCCTACGAGCAGTACTTC. It encodes CASSGGTGSYEQYF.

DNA for the CDR3: TGTGCCAGCAGCCCCTTACCCGCGAATAACTATGGCTACACCTTC. This translates into CASSPLPANNYGYTF. V gene TRBV9 combines with J gene TRBJ1-2; D unresolved. Trimming left V 4 bases short and J 1 base short, with 14 bases between. Germline-derived CDR1 and CDR2 are SGDLS and YYNGEE. The CDR3 runs to 15 residues.

This clone was seen more than once but under ten times. The genes are TRBV12-3 or TRBV12-4 and TRBJ2-1; no clear D gene. This CDR3 comprises 13 residues. V gave up 4 bases and J gave up 8 bases, with 12 bases separating them. CDR3 in amino acids: CASSSTLTHEQFF. CDR3 nucleotides: TGTGCCAGCAGTTCCACTCTGACCCATGAGCAGTTCTTC.

This clone was seen a single time. V is TRBV11-3 and J is TRBJ2-2; 10 bases match TRBD1. V dropped 5 bases and J dropped 3; count of bases not matched to a gene: 3. This CDR3 is 15 amino acids long. The germline V gene encodes CDR1 SGHNT and CDR2 YENEEA. CDR3 sequence: CASSGQGDYTGELFF. The CDR3 DNA sequence: TGTGCCAGCAGCGGACAGGGGGATTACACCGGGGAGCTGTTTTTT. Combining the CDR3 with reference TRBV11-3 and TRBJ2-2 gives the whole variable domain EAGVVQSPRYKIIEKKQPVAFWCNPISGHNTLYWYLQNLGQGPELLIRYENEEAVDDSQLPKDRFSAERLKGVDSTLKIQPAELGDSAVYLCASSGQGDYTGELFFGEGSRLTVL.

This clone was seen only once. Here the CDR3 DNA reads TGTGCCAGCAGCTTAGGGGTGGTCCCCCAAGAGACCCAGTACTTC. It codes for CASSLGVVPQETQYF. The chain uses TRBV11-2 and TRBJ2-5, with D uncertain. The length of the CDR3 is 15 residues. Germline V gene sequence: CDR1 SGHAT, CDR2 FQNNGV. V was shortened by 1 base and J by 1 base, with 10 bases between the two germline ends.

J is TRBJ1-6 and V is TRBV25-1, with D maybe TRBD1 (6 bases). Germline V gene sequence: CDR1 MGHDK, CDR2 SYGVNS. CDR3 length: 14 amino acids. Trimming stripped 8 bases from V and 7 bases from J, with 15 bases between. For the CDR3, the DNA is TGTGCCAGCCAGACCCTAGGGGGAAATTCACCCCTCCACTTT. It yields the protein CASQTLGGNSPLHF.

This sequence joins TRBV11-2 and TRBJ1-2, with a tentative D call TRBD1 (5 bases). Deletions cut 5 bases from V and 2 bases from J, with 9 bases between. The germline V gene encodes CDR1 SGHAT and CDR2 FQNNGV. The CDR3 sequence is 13 residues long. CDR3 nucleotides: TGTGCCAGCAGCCAGGGTTTAAACTATGGCTACACCTTC. This gives the protein CASSQGLNYGYTF. The complete variable domain, with remaining parts taken from reference TRBV11-2 and TRBJ1-2, reads EAGVAQSPRYKIIEKRQSVAFWCNPISGHATLYWYQQILGQGPKLLIQFQNNGVVDDSQLPKDRFSAERLKGVDSTLKIQPAKLEDSAVYLCASSQGLNYGYTFGSGTRLTVV.